The sequence of this T cell receptor beta chain was determined in a study of blood T cell repertoires in COVID-19. In the study overall: Collection of acute and convalescent COVID-19 samples took place in the United States, Italy and Spain. Sources were T cells, B-cell-depleted T cells, or PBMCs; the material itself was cDNA or gDNA.

Study processing details: Amplification of reference gene primers provided the estimated nucleated cell counts. Here immunoSEQ multiplex PCR was the method, and the copy in TCRdb shows in-frame clones only, minus some. V and J calls and clone size are as listed in that table; D and trimming were resolved from the DNA. The table lists about 51,000 clones, less than 85% of them singletons. The length of the CDR3 is 15 residues. Trimming removed 0 bases from V and 5 bases from J; junction bases left unmatched: 4. Germline assignment: CDR1 SGHDT and CDR2 YYEEEE. This TCR was sampled from a man aged 45-65 years with acute or convalescent COVID-19. The sequenced sample consisted of peripheral blood. The chain uses TRBV5-6 and TRBJ2-3; TRBD2 aligns across 9 bases. The CDR3: CASSLELAGIDTQYF. CDR3 sequence (DNA): TGTGCCAGCAGCTTGGAGCTAGCGGGGATAGATACGCAGTATTTT.